This paragraph reports one T cell receptor beta chain. Its antigen is as yet unknown. Time point specified: week 11, during vaccination. In every dose of vaccine, 300 ug of mutant IDH1 20-mer peptide was given alongside topical imiquimod. Those who donated had recent WHO grade 3 or 4 IDH1-mutant, ATRX-lost astrocytomas. The data originate from a study of a mutant IDH1 vaccine in newly diagnosed glioma. Whole-study context: There were approximately 62% males and around 40% females among treated patients, whose mean age was about 40 years. Most patients had received both radiotherapy and temozolomide, the prior options being radiotherapy, temozolomide, or both.

The CDR3 is 14 amino acids. The V end was cut by 8 bases, the J end by 0 bases, with 13 bases between. In germline, CDR1 is SGHTA, CDR2 FQGNSA. Using immunoSEQ multiplex PCR, the repertoire was profiled, and TCRdb retains in-frame clones only, with some absent. Found here are tens of thousands of clones, around 77% of them singletons; the top ten hold approximately 10%. This receptor was obtained from a woman between 18 and 29 years old with glioma. This chain uses TRBV7-2 with TRBJ2-5, with D maybe TRBD2 (6 bases). The material was PBMCs, obtained from a glioma patient whose treatment included an IDH1 peptide vaccine. As DNA, the CDR3 is TGTGCCAGCCCCACTAGCCTATACCAAGAGACCCAGTACTTC. This gives the protein CASPTSLYQETQYF.